This T cell receptor (beta chain) derives from a study of naive and memory T cell subsets. A UMI-containing oligonucleotide was joined by 3' ligation to the TCR cDNA template. This clonotype was found a few times. With 5 bases clipped from V and 6 bases from J, the junction kept 8 bases outside the gene matches. The V gene's germline CDR1 is SGHVS and CDR2 FQNEAQ. There are 16 residues in the CDR3. The SP2 primer and nested alpha and beta constant region primers amplified ligated cDNA in four rounds. TCRdb recomputed calls from the 5' RACE reads with MiXCR, one row per CDR3 protein. The profile shows roughly 56,000 distinct CDR3 sequences, more than 7% of them singletons.

This chain joins TRBV7-8 and TRBJ2-7, with 15 bases that match TRBD2. This TCR came from a male donor in good health. The chain's CDR3 is CASSTGLAGGVGEQYF. CDR3 coding DNA: TGTGCCAGCAGCACGGGACTAGCGGGAGGAGTGGGCGAGCAGTACTTC.